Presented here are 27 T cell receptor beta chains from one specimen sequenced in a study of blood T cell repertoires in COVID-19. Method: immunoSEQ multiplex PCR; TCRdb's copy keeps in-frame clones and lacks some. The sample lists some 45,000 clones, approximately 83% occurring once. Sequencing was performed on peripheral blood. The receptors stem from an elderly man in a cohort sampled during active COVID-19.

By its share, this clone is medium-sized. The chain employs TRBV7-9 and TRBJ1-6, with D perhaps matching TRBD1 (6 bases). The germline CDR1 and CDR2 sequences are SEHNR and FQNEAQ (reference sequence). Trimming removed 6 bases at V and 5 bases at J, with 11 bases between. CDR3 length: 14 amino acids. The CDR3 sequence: CASRETGHNSPLHF. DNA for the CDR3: TGTGCCAGCAGAGAGACAGGACATAATTCACCCCTCCACTTT.

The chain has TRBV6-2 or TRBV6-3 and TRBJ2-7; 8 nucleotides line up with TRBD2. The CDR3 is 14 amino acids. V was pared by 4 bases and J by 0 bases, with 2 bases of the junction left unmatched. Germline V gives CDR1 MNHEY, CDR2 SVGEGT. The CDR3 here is CASSLSGSSYEQYF. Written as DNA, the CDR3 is TGTGCCAGCAGTTTAAGCGGGAGCTCCTACGAGCAGTACTTC.

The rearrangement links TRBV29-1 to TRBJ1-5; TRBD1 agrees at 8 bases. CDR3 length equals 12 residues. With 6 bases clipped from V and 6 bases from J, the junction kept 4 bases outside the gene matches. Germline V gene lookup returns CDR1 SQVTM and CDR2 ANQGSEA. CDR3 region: CSVATGGQPQHF. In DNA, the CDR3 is TGCAGCGTAGCTACAGGGGGTCAGCCCCAGCATTTT.

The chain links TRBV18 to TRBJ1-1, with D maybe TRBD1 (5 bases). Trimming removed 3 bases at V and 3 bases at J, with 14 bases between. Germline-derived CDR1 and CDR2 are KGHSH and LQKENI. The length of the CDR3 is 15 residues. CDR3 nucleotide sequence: TGTGCCAGCTCACCTCCTCAGGGCTTGGACACTGAAGCTTTCTTT. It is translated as CASSPPQGLDTEAFF.

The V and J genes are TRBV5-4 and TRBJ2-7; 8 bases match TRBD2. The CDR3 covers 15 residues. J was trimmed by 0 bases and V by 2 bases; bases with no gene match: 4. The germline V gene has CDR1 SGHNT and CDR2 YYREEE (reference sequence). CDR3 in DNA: TGTGCCAGCAGCTTTGCTAGCGGGTTCTCCTACGAGCAGTACTTC. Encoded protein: CASSFASGFSYEQYF.

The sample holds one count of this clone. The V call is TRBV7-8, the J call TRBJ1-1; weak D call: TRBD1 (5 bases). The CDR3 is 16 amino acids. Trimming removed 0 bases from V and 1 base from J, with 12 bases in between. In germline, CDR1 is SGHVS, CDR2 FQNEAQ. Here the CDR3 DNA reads TGTGCCAGCAGCTTAGCGCCGGGACTCAAGAACACTGAAGCTTTCTTT. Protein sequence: CASSLAPGLKNTEAFF. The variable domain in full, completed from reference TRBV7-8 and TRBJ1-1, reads GAGVSQSPRYKVAKRGQDVALRCDPISGHVSLFWYQQALGQGPEFLTYFQNEAQLDKSGLPSDRFFAERPEGSVSTLKIQRTQQEDSAVYLCASSLAPGLKNTEAFFGQGTRLTVV.

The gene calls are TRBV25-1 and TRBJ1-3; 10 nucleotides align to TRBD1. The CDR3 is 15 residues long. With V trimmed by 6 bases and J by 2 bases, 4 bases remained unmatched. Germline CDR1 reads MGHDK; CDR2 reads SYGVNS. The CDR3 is CASSRTGGTGNTIYF. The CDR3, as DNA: TGTGCCAGCAGCCGGACAGGGGGGACTGGAAACACCATATATTTT.

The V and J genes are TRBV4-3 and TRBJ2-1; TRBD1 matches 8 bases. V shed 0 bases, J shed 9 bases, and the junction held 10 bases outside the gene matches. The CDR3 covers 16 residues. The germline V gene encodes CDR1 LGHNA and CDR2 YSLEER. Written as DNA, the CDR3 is TGCGCCAGCAGCCAAGATCTGGGACAGGTGGGTGGTGAGCAGTTCTTC. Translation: CASSQDLGQVGGEQFF.

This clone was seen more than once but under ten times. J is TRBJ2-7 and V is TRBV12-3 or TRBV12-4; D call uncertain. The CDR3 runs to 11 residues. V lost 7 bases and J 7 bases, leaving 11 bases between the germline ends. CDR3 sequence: CASTNRGEQYF. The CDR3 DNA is TGTGCCAGCACGAACCGAGGAGAGCAGTACTTC.

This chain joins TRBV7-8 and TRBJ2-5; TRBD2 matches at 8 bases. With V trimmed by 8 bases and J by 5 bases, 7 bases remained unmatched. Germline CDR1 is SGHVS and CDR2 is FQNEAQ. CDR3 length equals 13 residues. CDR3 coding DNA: TGTGCCAGCCAGCGGGGGAACGGGGAGACCCAGTACTTC. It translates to CASQRGNGETQYF.

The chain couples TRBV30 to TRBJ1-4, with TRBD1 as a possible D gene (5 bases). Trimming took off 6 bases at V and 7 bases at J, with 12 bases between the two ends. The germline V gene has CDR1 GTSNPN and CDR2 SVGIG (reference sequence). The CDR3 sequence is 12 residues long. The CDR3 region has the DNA TGTGCCTGTACCAGGGCAGGTGAAAAACTGTTTTTT. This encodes CACTRAGEKLFF. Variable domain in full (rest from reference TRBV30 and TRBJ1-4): SQTIHQWPATLVQPVGSPLSLECTVEGTSNPNLYWYRQAAGRGLQLLFYSVGIGQISSEVPQNLSASRPQDRQFILSSKKLLLSDSGFYLCACTRAGEKLFFGSGTQLSVL.

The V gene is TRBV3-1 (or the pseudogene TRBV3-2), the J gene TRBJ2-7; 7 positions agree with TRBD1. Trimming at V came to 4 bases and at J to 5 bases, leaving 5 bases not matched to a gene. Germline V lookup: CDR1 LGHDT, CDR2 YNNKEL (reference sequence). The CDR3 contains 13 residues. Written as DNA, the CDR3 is TGTGCCAGCAGCCTGCAGCAGGGGGACGAGCAGTACTTC. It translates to CASSLQQGDEQYF.

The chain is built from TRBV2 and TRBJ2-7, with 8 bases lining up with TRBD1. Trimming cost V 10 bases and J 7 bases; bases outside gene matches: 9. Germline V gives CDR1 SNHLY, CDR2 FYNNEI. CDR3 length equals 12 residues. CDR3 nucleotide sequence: TGTGCCACCGGGACAGGCGTCTGGGAGCAGTACTTC. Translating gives CATGTGVWEQYF.

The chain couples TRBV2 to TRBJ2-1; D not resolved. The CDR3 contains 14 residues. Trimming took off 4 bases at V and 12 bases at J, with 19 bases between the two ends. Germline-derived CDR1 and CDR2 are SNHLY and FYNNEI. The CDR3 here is CASSGALDSQRQFF. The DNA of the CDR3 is TGTGCCAGCAGTGGAGCTCTAGATTCCCAGAGGCAGTTCTTC. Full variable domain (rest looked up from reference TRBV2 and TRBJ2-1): EPEVTQTPSHQVTQMGQEVILRCVPISNHLYFYWYRQILGQKVEFLVSFYNNEISEKSEIFDDQFSVERPDGSNFTLKIRSTKLEDSAMYFCASSGALDSQRQFFGPGTRLTVL.

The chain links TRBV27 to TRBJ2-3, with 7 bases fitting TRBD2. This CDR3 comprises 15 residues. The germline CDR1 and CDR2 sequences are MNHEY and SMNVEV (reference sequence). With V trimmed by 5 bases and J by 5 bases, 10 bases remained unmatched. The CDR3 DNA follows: TGTGCCAGCAGTGTCAAGCGGGGACTTGGAGATACGCAGTATTTT. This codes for CASSVKRGLGDTQYF.

CDR3: CASSTGTSGGAKTQYF. As DNA, the CDR3 is TGCGCCAGCAGCACCGGGACTAGCGGGGGGGCGAAGACCCAGTACTTC. V and J are TRBV5-1 and TRBJ2-5, with 16 bases that match TRBD2. J was trimmed by 6 bases and V by 4 bases; bases with no gene match: 6. The CDR3 sequence is 16 residues long. Germline CDR1 reads SGHRS; CDR2 reads YFSETQ.

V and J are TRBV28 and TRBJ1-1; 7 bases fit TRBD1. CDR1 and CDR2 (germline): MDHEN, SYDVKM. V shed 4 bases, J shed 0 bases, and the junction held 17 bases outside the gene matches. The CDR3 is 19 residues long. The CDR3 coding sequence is TGTGCCAGCAGTTCAATAAAAGGGGGAAGAGGGACAGTGAACACTGAAGCTTTCTTT. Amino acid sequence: CASSSIKGGRGTVNTEAFF.

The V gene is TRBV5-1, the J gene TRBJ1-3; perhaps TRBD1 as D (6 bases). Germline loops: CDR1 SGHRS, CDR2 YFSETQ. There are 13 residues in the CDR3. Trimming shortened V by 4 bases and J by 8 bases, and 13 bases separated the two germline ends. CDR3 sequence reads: CASSVQGVDTIYF. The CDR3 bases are TGCGCCAGCAGCGTACAGGGAGTAGACACCATATATTTT.

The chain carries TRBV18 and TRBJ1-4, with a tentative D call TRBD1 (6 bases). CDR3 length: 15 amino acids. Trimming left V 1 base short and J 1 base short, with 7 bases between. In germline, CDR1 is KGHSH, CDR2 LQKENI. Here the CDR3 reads CASSPRTETNEKLFF. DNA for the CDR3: TGTGCCAGCTCACCACGGACAGAAACTAATGAAAAACTGTTTTTT.

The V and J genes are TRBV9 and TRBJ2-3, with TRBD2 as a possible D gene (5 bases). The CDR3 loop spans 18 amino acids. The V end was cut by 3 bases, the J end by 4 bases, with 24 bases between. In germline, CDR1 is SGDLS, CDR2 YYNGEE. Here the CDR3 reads CASSATGEGWNRADTQYF. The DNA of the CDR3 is TGTGCCAGCAGCGCAACCGGCGAGGGATGGAATAGGGCAGATACGCAGTATTTT.

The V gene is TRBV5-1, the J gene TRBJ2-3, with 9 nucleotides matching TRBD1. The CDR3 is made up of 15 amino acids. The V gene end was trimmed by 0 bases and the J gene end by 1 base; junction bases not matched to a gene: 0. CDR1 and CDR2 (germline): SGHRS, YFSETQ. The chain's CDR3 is CASSLGDRGTDTQYF. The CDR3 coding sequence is TGCGCCAGCAGCTTGGGGGACAGGGGCACAGATACGCAGTATTTT. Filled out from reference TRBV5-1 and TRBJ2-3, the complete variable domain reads KAGVTQTPRYLIKTRGQQVTLSCSPISGHRSVSWYQQTPGQGLQFLFEYFSETQRNKGNFPGRFSGRQFSNSRSEMNVSTLELGDSALYLCASSLGDRGTDTQYFGPGTRLTVL.

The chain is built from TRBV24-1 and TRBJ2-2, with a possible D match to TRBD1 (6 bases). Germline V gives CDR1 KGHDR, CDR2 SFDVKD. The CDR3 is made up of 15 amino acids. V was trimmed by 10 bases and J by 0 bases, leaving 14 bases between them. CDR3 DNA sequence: TGTGCCACAGGCTCTGGGACAACGAACACCGGGGAGCTGTTTTTT. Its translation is CATGSGTTNTGELFF.

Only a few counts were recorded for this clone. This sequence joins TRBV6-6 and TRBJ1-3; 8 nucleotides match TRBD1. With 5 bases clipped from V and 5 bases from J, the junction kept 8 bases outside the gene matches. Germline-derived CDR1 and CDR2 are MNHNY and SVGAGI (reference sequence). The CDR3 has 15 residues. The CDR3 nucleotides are TGTGCCAGCAGTCAAGACAGGGGCGGGAGAAACACCATATATTTT. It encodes CASSQDRGGRNTIYF.

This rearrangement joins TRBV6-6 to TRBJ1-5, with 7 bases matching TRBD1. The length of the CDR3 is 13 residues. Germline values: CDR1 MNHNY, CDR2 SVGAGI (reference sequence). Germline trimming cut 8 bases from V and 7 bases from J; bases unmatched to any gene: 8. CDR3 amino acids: CASGSQGVQPQHF. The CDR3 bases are TGTGCCAGCGGATCGCAGGGGGTCCAGCCCCAGCATTTT.

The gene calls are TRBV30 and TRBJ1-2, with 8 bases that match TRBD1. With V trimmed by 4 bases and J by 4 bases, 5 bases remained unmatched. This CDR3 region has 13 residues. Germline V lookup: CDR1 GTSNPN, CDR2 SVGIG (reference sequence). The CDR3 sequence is CAWTRDRPYGYTF. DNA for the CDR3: TGTGCCTGGACTAGGGACAGGCCCTATGGCTACACCTTC.

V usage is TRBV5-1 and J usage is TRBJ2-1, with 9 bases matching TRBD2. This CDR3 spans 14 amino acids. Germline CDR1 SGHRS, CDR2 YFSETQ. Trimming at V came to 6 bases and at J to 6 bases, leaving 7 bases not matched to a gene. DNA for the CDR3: TGCGCCAGCAACCGAGGGACTAGCTTCAATGAGCAGTTCTTC. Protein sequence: CASNRGTSFNEQFF.

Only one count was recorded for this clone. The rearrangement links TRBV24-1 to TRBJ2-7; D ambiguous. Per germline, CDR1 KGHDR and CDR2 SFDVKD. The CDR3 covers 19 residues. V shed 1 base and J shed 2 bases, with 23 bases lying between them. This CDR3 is CATSDFEALYRLVTYEQYF. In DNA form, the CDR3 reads TGTGCCACCAGTGATTTCGAGGCCCTTTACCGCCTGGTAACCTACGAGCAGTACTTC.